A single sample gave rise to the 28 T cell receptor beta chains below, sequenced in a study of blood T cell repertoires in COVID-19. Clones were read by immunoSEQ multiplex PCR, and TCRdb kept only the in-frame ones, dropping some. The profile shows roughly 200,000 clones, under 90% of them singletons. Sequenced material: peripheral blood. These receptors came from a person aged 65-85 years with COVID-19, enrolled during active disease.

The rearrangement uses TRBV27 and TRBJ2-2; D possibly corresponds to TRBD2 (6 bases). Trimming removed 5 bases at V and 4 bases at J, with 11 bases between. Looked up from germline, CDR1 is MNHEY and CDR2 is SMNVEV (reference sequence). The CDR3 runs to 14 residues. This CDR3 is CASSPGLFTGELFF. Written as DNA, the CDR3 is TGTGCCAGCAGTCCGGGACTTTTCACCGGGGAGCTGTTTTTT.

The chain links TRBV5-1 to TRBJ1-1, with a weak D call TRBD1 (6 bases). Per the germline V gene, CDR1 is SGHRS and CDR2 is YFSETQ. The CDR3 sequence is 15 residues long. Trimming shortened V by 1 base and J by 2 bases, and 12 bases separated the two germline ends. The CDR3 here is CASSLFTGHNTEAFF. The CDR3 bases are TGCGCCAGCAGCTTGTTTACAGGGCATAACACTGAAGCTTTCTTT. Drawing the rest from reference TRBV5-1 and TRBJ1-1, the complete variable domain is KAGVTQTPRYLIKTRGQQVTLSCSPISGHRSVSWYQQTPGQGLQFLFEYFSETQRNKGNFPGRFSGRQFSNSRSEMNVSTLELGDSALYLCASSLFTGHNTEAFFGQGTRLTVV.

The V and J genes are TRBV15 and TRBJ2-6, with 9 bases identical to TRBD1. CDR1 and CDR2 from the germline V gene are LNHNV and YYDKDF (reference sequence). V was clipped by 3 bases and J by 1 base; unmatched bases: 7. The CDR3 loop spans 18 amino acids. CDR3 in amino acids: CATSRKGTGSSGANVLTF. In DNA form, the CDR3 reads TGTGCCACCAGCAGGAAAGGGACAGGGTCTTCTGGGGCCAACGTCCTGACTTTC.

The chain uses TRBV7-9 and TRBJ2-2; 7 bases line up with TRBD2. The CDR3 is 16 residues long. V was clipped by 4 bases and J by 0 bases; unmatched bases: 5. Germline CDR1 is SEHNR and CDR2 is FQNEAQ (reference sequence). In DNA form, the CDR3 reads TGTGCCAGCAGCTCAGTAGCGGGCTCGAACACCGGGGAGCTGTTTTTT. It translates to CASSSVAGSNTGELFF.

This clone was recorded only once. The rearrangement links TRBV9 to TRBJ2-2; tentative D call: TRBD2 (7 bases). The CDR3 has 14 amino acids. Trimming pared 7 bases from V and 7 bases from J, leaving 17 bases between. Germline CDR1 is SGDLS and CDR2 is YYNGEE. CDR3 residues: CASGGGAGNGELFF. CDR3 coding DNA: TGTGCCAGCGGAGGGGGAGCGGGGAACGGGGAGCTGTTTTTT.

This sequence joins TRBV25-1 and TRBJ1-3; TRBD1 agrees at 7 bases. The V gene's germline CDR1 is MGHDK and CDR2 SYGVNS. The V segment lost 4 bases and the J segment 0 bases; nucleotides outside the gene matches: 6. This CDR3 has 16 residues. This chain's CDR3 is CASSGWDSSSGNTIYF. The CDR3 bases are TGTGCCAGCAGTGGGTGGGACAGCTCCTCTGGAAACACCATATATTTT.

DNA for the CDR3: TGTGCCAGCAGCCCTCCGGGGGGCGAAAAACTGTTTTTT. Translation: CASSPPGGEKLFF. The rearrangement links TRBV7-9 to TRBJ1-4; D is perhaps TRBD1 (6 bases). The CDR3 totals 13 residues. Germline V lookup: CDR1 SEHNR, CDR2 FQNEAQ (reference sequence). Trimming removed 5 bases at V and 8 bases at J, with 12 bases between.

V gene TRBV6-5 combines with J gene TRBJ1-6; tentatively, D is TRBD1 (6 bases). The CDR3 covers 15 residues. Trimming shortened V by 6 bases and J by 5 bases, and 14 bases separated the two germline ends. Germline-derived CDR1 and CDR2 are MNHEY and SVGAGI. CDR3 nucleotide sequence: TGTGCCAGCAGCCGGAACAGGGAAAATAATTCACCCCTCCACTTT. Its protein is CASSRNRENNSPLHF.

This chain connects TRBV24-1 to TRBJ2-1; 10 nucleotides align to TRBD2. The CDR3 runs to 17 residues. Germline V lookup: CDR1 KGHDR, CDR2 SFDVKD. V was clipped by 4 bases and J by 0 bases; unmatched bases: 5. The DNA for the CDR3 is TGTGCCACCAGTGAGTCGGGACTAGCGAACTCCTACAATGAGCAGTTCTTC. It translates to CATSESGLANSYNEQFF.

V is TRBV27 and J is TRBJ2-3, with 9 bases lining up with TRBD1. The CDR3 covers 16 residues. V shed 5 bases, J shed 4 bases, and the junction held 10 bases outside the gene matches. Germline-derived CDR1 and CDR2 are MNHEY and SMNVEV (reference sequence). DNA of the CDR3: TGTGCCAGCAGTGGCCGGGACAGGGTAGGGCCAGATACGCAGTATTTT. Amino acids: CASSGRDRVGPDTQYF.

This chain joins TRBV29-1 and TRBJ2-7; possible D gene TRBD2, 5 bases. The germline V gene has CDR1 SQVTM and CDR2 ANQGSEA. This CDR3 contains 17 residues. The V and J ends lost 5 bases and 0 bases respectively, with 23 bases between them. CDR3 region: CSVMLFKGSAGSYEQYF. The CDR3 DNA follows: TGCAGCGTTATGTTGTTTAAAGGGTCCGCGGGCTCCTACGAGCAGTACTTC.

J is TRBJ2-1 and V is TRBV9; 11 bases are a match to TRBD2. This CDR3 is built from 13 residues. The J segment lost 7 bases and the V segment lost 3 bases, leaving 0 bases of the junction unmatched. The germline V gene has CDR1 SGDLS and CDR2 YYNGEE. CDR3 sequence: CASSGLAGNEQFF. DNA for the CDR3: TGTGCCAGCAGCGGACTAGCGGGGAATGAGCAGTTCTTC.

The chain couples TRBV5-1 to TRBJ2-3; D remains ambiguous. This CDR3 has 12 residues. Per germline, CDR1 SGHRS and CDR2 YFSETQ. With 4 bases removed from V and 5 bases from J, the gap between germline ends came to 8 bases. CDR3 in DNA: TGCGCCAGCAGCGGTGGGCGAGATACGCAGTATTTT. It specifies CASSGGRDTQYF.

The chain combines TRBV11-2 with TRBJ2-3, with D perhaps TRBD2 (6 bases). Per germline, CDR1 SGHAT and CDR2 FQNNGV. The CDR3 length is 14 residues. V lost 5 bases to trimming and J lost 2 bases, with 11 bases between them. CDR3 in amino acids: CASSRETFTDTQYF. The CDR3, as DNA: TGTGCCAGCAGCCGGGAGACGTTCACAGATACGCAGTATTTT. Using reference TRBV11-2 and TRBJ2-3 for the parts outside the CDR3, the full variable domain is EAGVAQSPRYKIIEKRQSVAFWCNPISGHATLYWYQQILGQGPKLLIQFQNNGVVDDSQLPKDRFSAERLKGVDSTLKIQPAKLEDSAVYLCASSRETFTDTQYFGPGTRLTVL.

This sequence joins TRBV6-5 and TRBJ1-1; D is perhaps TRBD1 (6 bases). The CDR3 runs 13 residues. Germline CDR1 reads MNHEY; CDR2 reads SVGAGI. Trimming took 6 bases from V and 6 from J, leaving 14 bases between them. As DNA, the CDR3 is TGTGCCAGCAGGCTTACAGGGTCCCCTGAAGCTTTCTTT. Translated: CASRLTGSPEAFF.

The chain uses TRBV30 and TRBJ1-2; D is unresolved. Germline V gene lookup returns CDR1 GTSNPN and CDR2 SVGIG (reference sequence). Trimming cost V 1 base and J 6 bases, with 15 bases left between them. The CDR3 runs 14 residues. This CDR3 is CAWSGATGRDGYTF. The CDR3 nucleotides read TGTGCCTGGAGTGGGGCAACCGGGCGGGATGGCTACACCTTC.

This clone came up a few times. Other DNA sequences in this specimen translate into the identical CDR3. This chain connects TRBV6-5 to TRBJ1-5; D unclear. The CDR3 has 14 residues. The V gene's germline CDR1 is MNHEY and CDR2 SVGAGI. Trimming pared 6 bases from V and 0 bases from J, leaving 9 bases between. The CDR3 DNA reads TGTGCCAGCAGCGCGACTGATAGCAATCAGCCCCAGCATTTT. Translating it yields CASSATDSNQPQHF.

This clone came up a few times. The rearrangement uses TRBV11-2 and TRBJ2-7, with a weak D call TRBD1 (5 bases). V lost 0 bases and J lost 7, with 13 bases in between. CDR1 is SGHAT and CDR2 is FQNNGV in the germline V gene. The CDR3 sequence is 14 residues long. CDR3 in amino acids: CASSLDRAVGEQYF. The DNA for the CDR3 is TGTGCCAGCAGCTTAGACAGGGCCGTAGGGGAGCAGTACTTC. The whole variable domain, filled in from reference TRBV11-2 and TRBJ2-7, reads EAGVAQSPRYKIIEKRQSVAFWCNPISGHATLYWYQQILGQGPKLLIQFQNNGVVDDSQLPKDRFSAERLKGVDSTLKIQPAKLEDSAVYLCASSLDRAVGEQYFGPGTRLTVT.

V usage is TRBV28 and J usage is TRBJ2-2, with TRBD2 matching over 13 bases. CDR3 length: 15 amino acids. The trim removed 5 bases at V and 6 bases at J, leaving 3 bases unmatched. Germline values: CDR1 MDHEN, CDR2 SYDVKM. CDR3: CASSGGLAGSGELFF. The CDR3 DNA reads TGTGCCAGCAGTGGGGGACTAGCGGGGTCCGGGGAGCTGTTTTTT.

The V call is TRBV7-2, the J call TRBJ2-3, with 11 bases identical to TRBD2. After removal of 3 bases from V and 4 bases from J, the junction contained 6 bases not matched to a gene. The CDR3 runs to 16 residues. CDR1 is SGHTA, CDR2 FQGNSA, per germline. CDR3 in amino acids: CASSFLAGGVADTQYF. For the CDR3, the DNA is TGTGCCAGCAGCTTCCTAGCGGGGGGCGTCGCAGATACGCAGTATTTT.

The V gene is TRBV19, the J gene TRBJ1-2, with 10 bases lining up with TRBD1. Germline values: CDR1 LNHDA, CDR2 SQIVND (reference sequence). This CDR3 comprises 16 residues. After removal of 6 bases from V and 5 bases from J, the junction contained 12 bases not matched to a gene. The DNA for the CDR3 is TGTGCCAGTAGCCCTGGAGGGGGACAGGGGAGTTATGGCTACACCTTC. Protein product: CASSPGGGQGSYGYTF.

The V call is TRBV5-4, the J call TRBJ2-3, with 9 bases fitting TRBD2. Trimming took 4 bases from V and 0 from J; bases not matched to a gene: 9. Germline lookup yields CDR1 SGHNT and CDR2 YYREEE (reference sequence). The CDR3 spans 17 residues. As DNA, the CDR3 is TGTGCCAGCAGCAAATCTCTAGCGGGGATTAGCACAGATACGCAGTATTTT. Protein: CASSKSLAGISTDTQYF. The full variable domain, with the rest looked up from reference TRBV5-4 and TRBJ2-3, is ETGVTQSPTHLIKTRGQQVTLRCSSQSGHNTVSWYQQALGQGPQFIFQYYREEENGRGNFPPRFSGLQFPNYSSELNVNALELDDSALYLCASSKSLAGISTDTQYFGPGTRLTVL.

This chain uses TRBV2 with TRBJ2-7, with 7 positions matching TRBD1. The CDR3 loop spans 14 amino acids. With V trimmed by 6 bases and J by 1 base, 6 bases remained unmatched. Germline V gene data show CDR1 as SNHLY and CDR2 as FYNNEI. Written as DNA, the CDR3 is TGTGCCAGCAGCCCGGGACAGCCGTCCTACGAGCAGTACTTC. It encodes CASSPGQPSYEQYF.

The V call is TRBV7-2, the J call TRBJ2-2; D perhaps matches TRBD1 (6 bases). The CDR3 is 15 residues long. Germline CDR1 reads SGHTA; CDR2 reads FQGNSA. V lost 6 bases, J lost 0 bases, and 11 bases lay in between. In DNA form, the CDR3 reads TGTGCCAGCAGTTACAGGGATACGAACACCGGGGAGCTGTTTTTT. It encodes CASSYRDTNTGELFF.

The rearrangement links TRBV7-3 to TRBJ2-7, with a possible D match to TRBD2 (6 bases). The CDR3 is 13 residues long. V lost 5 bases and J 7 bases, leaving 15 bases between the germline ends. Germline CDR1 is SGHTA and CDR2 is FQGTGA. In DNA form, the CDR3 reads TGTGCCAGCAGCCCCCGTGTTGGAGGGGAGCAGTACTTC. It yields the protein CASSPRVGGEQYF.

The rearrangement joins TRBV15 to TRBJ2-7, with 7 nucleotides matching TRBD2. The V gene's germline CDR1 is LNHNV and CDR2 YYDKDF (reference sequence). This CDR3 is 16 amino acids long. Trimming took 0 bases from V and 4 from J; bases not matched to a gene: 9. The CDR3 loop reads CATSRDVVGGFYEQYF. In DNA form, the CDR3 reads TGTGCCACCAGCAGAGATGTCGTGGGAGGGTTTTACGAGCAGTACTTC.

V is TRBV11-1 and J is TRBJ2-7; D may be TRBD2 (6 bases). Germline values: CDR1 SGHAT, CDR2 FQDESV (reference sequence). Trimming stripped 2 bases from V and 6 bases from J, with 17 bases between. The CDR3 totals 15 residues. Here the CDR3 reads CASSLRQGGRFEQYF. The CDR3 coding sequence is TGTGCCAGCAGCTTACGTCAGGGAGGTAGGTTCGAGCAGTACTTC. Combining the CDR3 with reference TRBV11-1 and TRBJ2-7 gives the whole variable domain EAEVAQSPRYKITEKSQAVAFWCDPISGHATLYWYRQILGQGPELLVQFQDESVVDDSQLPKDRFSAERLKGVDSTLKIQPAELGDSAMYLCASSLRQGGRFEQYFGPGTRLTVT.

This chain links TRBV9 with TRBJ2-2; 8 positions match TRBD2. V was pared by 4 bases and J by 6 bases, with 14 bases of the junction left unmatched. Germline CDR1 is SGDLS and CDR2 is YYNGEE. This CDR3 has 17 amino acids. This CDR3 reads CASSTPSGGGPAGELFF. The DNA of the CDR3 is TGTGCCAGCAGCACCCCCTCCGGCGGGGGGCCGGCCGGGGAGCTGTTTTTT.